This T cell receptor (beta chain) was observed in a study of cytomegalovirus exposure and HLA in healthy donors. The primer mix had 60 Vbeta and 13 Jbeta primers. Generated by immunoSEQ multiplex PCR, the TCRdb table keeps only in-frame clones and is missing some. Of 150,000 or so clones in the sample, over 70% were seen once. Study results and caveats: Upon later analysis, HLA-associated TCR beta chains proved more clonally expanded than other, equally common chains. Reported findings show TCR beta sequences accurately forecast HLA-A and HLA-B alleles in most subjects.

As regards this clone: Antigen: not known. A read error may account for a junction end that differs from germline. Other DNA sequences in this sample translate to the same CDR3.

Germline V gives CDR1 LGHNA, CDR2 YSLEER. CDR3 length: 16 residues. This chain links TRBV4-3 with TRBJ1-4, with TRBD1 matching 12 bases. This TCR was sampled from a middle-aged woman in good health and CMV-seronegative. The sequencing input was PBMCs. CDR3 loop: CASSQDVGTGGEKLFF. The CDR3 DNA sequence: TGCGCCAGCAGTCAAGATGTTGGGACAGGGGGCGAAAAACTGTTTTTT.